This entry lists 30 T cell receptor beta chains sequenced from one sample in a study of blood T cells in healthy people across ages. Together with a sample-barcoded 5' primer, a J-beta primer mix was included in a second PCR lasting roughly 6 to 12 cycles. MiXCR, applied by TCRdb to the 5' RACE reads, yields one record per CDR3 protein. The profile shows about 930,000 distinct CDR3 sequences, about 27% of them singletons. The data also belong to a second study, concerning T cells of mothers and their children.

Material: blood. These receptors were collected from a woman aged 35 to 49 in good health.

The V and J genes are TRBV18 and TRBJ1-1, with D tentatively TRBD1 (6 bases). Germline assignment: CDR1 KGHSH and CDR2 LQKENI. The length of the CDR3 is 14 residues. The germline V and J ends were trimmed by 8 bases and 3 bases, with 16 bases remaining between them. In DNA, the CDR3 is TGTGCCAGCGCCACAGGGCTAGCACACACTGAAGCTTTCTTT. Translating it yields CASATGLAHTEAFF.

This clonotype was seen many times. The chain carries TRBV7-3 and TRBJ2-7; 11 bases line up with TRBD2. The CDR3 extends over 16 amino acids. The germline gives CDR1 SGHTA, CDR2 FQGTGA. Unmatched junction bases numbered 9, after V lost 3 bases and J lost 5 bases. The CDR3 sequence: CASSFLAGGGINEQYF. The CDR3 DNA is TGTGCCAGCAGCTTCCTAGCGGGGGGCGGCATCAACGAGCAGTACTTC.

This clonotype showed up just once. This sequence joins TRBV7-9 and TRBJ1-5; tentatively, D is TRBD1 (5 bases). Germline values: CDR1 SEHNR, CDR2 FQNEAQ (reference sequence). V was cut by 5 bases and J by 3 bases, with 11 bases left in between. The CDR3 sequence is 14 residues long. CDR3 nucleotide sequence: TGTGCCAGCAGCGGAGGGGCGGTCAATCAGCCCCAGCATTTT. It codes for CASSGGAVNQPQHF.

This clonotype was recorded at least ten times. This chain uses TRBV7-8 with TRBJ1-2, with D possibly TRBD1 on 5 matching bases. With 4 bases removed from V and 4 bases from J, the gap between germline ends came to 10 bases. This CDR3 spans 13 amino acids. Germline CDR1 reads SGHVS; CDR2 reads FQNEAQ. The CDR3 DNA follows: TGTGCCAGCAGCTCCGGGACCCGCTATGGCTACACCTTC. This gives the protein CASSSGTRYGYTF.

The chain joins TRBV14 to TRBJ2-3, with unresolved D. Germline-derived CDR1 and CDR2 are SGHDN and FVKESK. This CDR3 is built from 13 residues. Trimming removed 1 base from V and 5 bases from J, with 7 bases in between. The CDR3 spells CASSQAILDTQYF. CDR3 coding DNA: TGTGCCAGCAGCCAAGCAATATTAGATACGCAGTATTTT.

The chain carries TRBV5-6 and TRBJ2-7; 7 nucleotides agree with TRBD1. The CDR3 sequence is 15 residues long. Germline V lookup: CDR1 SGHDT, CDR2 YYEEEE. Losses at the gene ends were 7 bases for V and 3 bases for J; bases not matched to a gene: 13. The chain's CDR3 is CASGGRQGNLYEQYF. The CDR3 DNA reads as TGTGCCAGCGGGGGTCGACAGGGCAACCTCTACGAGCAGTACTTC.

This clonotype was counted a single time. The chain couples TRBV7-2 to TRBJ2-3; perhaps TRBD2 as D (6 bases). The CDR3 length is 16 residues. V was shortened by 4 bases and J by 1 base, with 15 bases between the two germline ends. Looked up from germline, CDR1 is SGHTA and CDR2 is FQGNSA. CDR3: CASSSKKGTGTDTQYF. The CDR3, as DNA: TGTGCCAGCAGCTCCAAGAAGGGGACTGGCACAGATACGCAGTATTTT.

The chain is built from TRBV12-3 or TRBV12-4 and TRBJ2-1; D possibly corresponds to TRBD1 (6 bases). V lost 7 bases and J 6 bases, leaving 19 bases between the germline ends. The CDR3 loop spans 15 amino acids. This chain's CDR3 is CASKGEQGRGNEQFF. The CDR3 region has the DNA TGTGCCAGCAAGGGGGAACAGGGAAGGGGCAATGAGCAGTTCTTC.

There are many counts of this clonotype. The rearrangement uses TRBV4-3 and TRBJ2-3; TRBD2 is a possible D gene (6 bases). Looked up from germline, CDR1 is LGHNA and CDR2 is YSLEER. Trimming left V 0 bases short and J 4 bases short, with 14 bases between. This CDR3 contains 16 residues. The CDR3 DNA sequence: TGCGCCAGCAGCCAAGAGACTAGTTTAGGTGCAGATACGCAGTATTTT. It specifies CASSQETSLGADTQYF.

This sequence joins TRBV5-4 and TRBJ2-1; the match to TRBD2 covers 14 bases. The CDR3 is 14 residues long. The J segment lost 10 bases and the V segment lost 7 bases, leaving 7 bases of the junction unmatched. Per germline, CDR1 SGHNT and CDR2 YYREEE (reference sequence). CDR3 residues: CASDLGLAGGEQFF. CDR3 bases: TGTGCCAGCGACCTAGGACTAGCGGGGGGCGAGCAGTTCTTC.

This clonotype was picked up a small number of times. This chain uses TRBV10-3 with TRBJ1-5; no firm D call. Trimming shortened V by 6 bases and J by 5 bases, and 11 bases separated the two germline ends. Looked up from germline, CDR1 is ENHRY and CDR2 is SYGVKD. This CDR3 comprises 13 residues. DNA for the CDR3: TGTGCCATCAGAGAGGAGGCCGATCAGCCCCAGCATTTT. Its translation is CAIREEADQPQHF.

Concerning this clonotype itself: A read error is possible here, since a much larger clone lies one base away. The chain is built from TRBV28 and TRBJ1-6; TRBD1 might be the D (6 bases). CDR3 size: 13 residues. The V end lost 6 bases, the J end lost 8 bases, and 11 bases lay between the germline ends. Germline V gene sequence: CDR1 MDHEN, CDR2 SYDVKM. CDR3 DNA: TGTGCCAGCAGAGGGGGACCCTATTCACCCCTCCACTTT. It is translated as CASRGGPYSPLHF.

Many counts were recorded for this clonotype. The chain recombines TRBV3-1 with TRBJ1-2, with a tentative D call TRBD1 (5 bases). V was trimmed by 4 bases and J by 2 bases, leaving 14 bases between them. The V gene's germline CDR1 is LGHDT and CDR2 YNNKEL (reference sequence). The CDR3 is 15 amino acids. The DNA of the CDR3 is TGTGCCAGCAGCCCGTCTTGGGGGAGGAACTATGGCTACACCTTC. Amino acid sequence: CASSPSWGRNYGYTF.

This clonotype has just a few counts. The chain links TRBV12-3 or TRBV12-4 to TRBJ1-2; tentative D call: TRBD1 (6 bases). The V end lost 1 base, the J end lost 7 bases, and 16 bases lay between the germline ends. The CDR3 length is 15 residues. CDR3 in amino acids: CASSLGQGLMCGYTF. The CDR3 nucleotides read TGTGCCAGCAGTTTAGGTCAGGGGCTCATGTGTGGCTACACCTTC.

This clonotype was detected once. The chain combines TRBV11-1 with TRBJ2-7, with D perhaps TRBD1 or TRBD2 (7 bases each). Germline V CDR1 and CDR2: SGHAT, FQDESV (reference sequence). This CDR3 has 13 amino acids. V was clipped by 7 bases and J by 6 bases, with 16 bases between them. CDR3 bases: TGTGCCAGCACCGTCAGGGGGGGTCCCGAGCAGTACTTC. Residues: CASTVRGGPEQYF.

The chain carries TRBV11-2 and TRBJ1-2; 9 bases fit TRBD1. Germline V gene sequence: CDR1 SGHAT, CDR2 FQNNGV. V shed 3 bases, J shed 0 bases, and the junction held 5 bases outside the gene matches. The CDR3 extends over 16 amino acids. The CDR3 region has the DNA TGTGCCAGCAGCTTTCATGGACAGGGGCCTAACTATGGCTACACCTTC. Protein product: CASSFHGQGPNYGYTF.

The genes are TRBV29-1 and TRBJ1-4; 9 bases fit TRBD1. This CDR3 spans 12 amino acids. From germline, CDR1 is SQVTM and CDR2 ANQGSEA. J was trimmed by 8 bases and V by 7 bases; bases with no gene match: 5. CDR3 sequence: CSAGTGWEKLFF. DNA for the CDR3: TGCAGCGCCGGGACAGGGTGGGAAAAACTGTTTTTT. Looking up the rest from reference TRBV29-1 and TRBJ1-4 gives the full variable domain: SAVISQKPSRDICQRGTSLTIQCQVDSQVTMMFWYRQQPGQSLTLIATANQGSEATYESGFVIDKFPISRPNLTFSTLTVSNMSPEDSSIYLCSAGTGWEKLFFGSGTQLSVL.

This clonotype was detected a few times. CDR3 region: CATSAGGGIGGYTF. In DNA, the CDR3 is TGTGCCACCAGCGCGGGGGGCGGAATTGGTGGCTACACCTTC. This chain joins TRBV24-1 and TRBJ1-2; possible D gene TRBD1, 6 bases. CDR1 and CDR2 from the germline V gene are KGHDR and SFDVKD. The V end lost 7 bases, the J end lost 7 bases, and 18 bases lay between the germline ends. The CDR3 has 14 amino acids.

This clonotype occurred many times. The chain employs TRBV5-1 and TRBJ1-4; D is possibly TRBD1 (6 bases). Looked up from germline, CDR1 is SGHRS and CDR2 is YFSETQ. Trimming left V 4 bases short and J 7 bases short, with 14 bases between. The CDR3 has 14 residues. CDR3 sequence: CASSVQGSSEKLFF. CDR3 sequence (DNA): TGCGCCAGCAGCGTACAGGGTAGTAGTGAAAAACTGTTTTTT.

This clonotype was seen many times. The chain joins TRBV12-3 or TRBV12-4 to TRBJ1-2; D gene unclear. The CDR3 is 11 amino acids. V was pared by 4 bases and J by 7 bases, with 7 bases between. The CDR3 is CASSWGGGYTF. The CDR3 DNA reads as TGTGCCAGCAGTTGGGGAGGTGGCTACACCTTC.

This clonotype has more than one count but fewer than ten. This clone may be a read error of a much larger clone one base away. J is TRBJ2-5 and V is TRBV28; D is unresolved. Germline V CDR1 and CDR2: MDHEN, SYDVKM. The CDR3 is 12 residues long. The CDR3 protein is CASSLFQEAQYF. Here the CDR3 DNA reads TGTGCCAGCAGTTTATTCCAAGAGGCCCAGTACTTC. The full variable domain, rest sourced from reference TRBV28 and TRBJ2-5, is DVKVTQSSRYLVKRTGEKVFLECVQDMDHENMFWYRQDPGLGLRLIYFSYDVKMKEKGDIPEGYSVSREKKERFSLILESASTNQTSMYLCASSLFQEAQYFGPGTRLLVL.

This clonotype was seen more than once but under ten times. This rearrangement joins TRBV4-3 to TRBJ2-1; D is unresolved. The CDR3 runs to 16 residues. Between the trimmed V and J ends, which lost 3 bases and 0 bases, there was a span of 12 bases. Germline V gives CDR1 LGHNA, CDR2 YSLEER. The CDR3 protein is CASSQDDVGSYNEQFF. The CDR3 DNA follows: TGCGCCAGCAGCCAGGACGACGTTGGCTCCTACAATGAGCAGTTCTTC.

This clonotype was observed at least ten times. The gene calls are TRBV5-5 and TRBJ2-2; no clear D gene. Germline assignment: CDR1 SGHKS and CDR2 YYEKEE (reference sequence). This CDR3 comprises 15 residues. V lost 1 base to trimming and J lost 5 bases, with 12 bases between them. CDR3 amino acids: CASSLLGIPTGELFF. In DNA form, the CDR3 reads TGTGCCAGCAGCTTGCTAGGAATTCCAACCGGGGAGCTGTTTTTT.

V and J are TRBV2 and TRBJ2-3; D is perhaps TRBD1 or TRBD2 (5 bases each). CDR1 is SNHLY and CDR2 is FYNNEI in the germline V gene. Trimming stripped 8 bases from V and 4 bases from J, with 16 bases between. The CDR3 has 14 amino acids. CDR3: CASLLAWGSDTQYF. Here the CDR3 DNA reads TGTGCCAGCTTATTAGCGTGGGGCTCAGATACGCAGTATTTT.

A word on this clonotype: A much larger clonotype is one base distant, so this may be a read error. The CDR3, as DNA: TGTGCCAGCAGTCCCCGGGGGGTCTACAATGAGCAGTACTTC. This translates into CASSPRGVYNEQYF. This rearrangement joins TRBV6-5 to TRBJ2-5, with 7 bases that match TRBD2. V shed 5 bases, J shed 11 bases, and the junction held 14 bases outside the gene matches. Germline V gene lookup returns CDR1 MNHEY and CDR2 SVGAGI. The CDR3 length is 14 residues.

This clonotype was found a few times. V gene TRBV12-3 or TRBV12-4 combines with J gene TRBJ1-2, with D possibly TRBD1 on 5 matching bases. The CDR3 totals 13 residues. The V gene lost 5 bases and the J gene lost 4 bases, with 11 bases spanning the gap. CDR3 protein: CASSPEGFYGYTF. The DNA for the CDR3 is TGTGCCAGCAGTCCTGAGGGGTTCTATGGCTACACCTTC.

V is TRBV29-1 and J is TRBJ1-4; 9 nucleotides match TRBD1. Germline V lookup: CDR1 SQVTM, CDR2 ANQGSEA. This CDR3 has 13 residues. V shed 6 bases, J shed 3 bases, and the junction held 2 bases outside the gene matches. CDR3 amino acids: CSVWDRANEKLFF. The CDR3 nucleotides are TGCAGCGTGTGGGACAGGGCTAATGAAAAACTGTTTTTT.

V usage is TRBV6-1 and J usage is TRBJ2-2; 8 bases line up with TRBD1. The V gene end was trimmed by 2 bases and the J gene end by 4 bases; junction bases not matched to a gene: 9. The length of the CDR3 is 17 residues. The V gene's germline CDR1 is MNHNS and CDR2 SASEGT. The CDR3 here is CASSELLGDRGTGELFF. The CDR3 bases are TGTGCCAGCAGTGAATTGTTAGGAGACAGGGGCACCGGGGAGCTGTTTTTT.

This clonotype was detected only a few times. The V and J genes are TRBV4-3 and TRBJ2-7, with 13 bases matching TRBD2. This CDR3 contains 16 residues. V was clipped by 0 bases and J by 12 bases; unmatched bases: 11. The germline CDR1 and CDR2 sequences are LGHNA and YSLEER. The CDR3 region has the DNA TGCGCCAGCAGCCAAGAACTCCGAACTAGCGGGGGGGCTCGGTACTTC. The encoded protein is CASSQELRTSGGARYF.

The CDR3 DNA reads TGTGCCAGCATGAGGGAGGGCGCTGTTGGGAATGAGCAGTTCTTC. Its protein product is CASMREGAVGNEQFF. The chain is built from TRBV2 and TRBJ2-1; 7 bases fit TRBD2. V lost 7 bases to trimming and J lost 7 bases; unmatched junction nucleotides: 13. The CDR3 covers 15 residues. Germline V gene sequence: CDR1 SNHLY, CDR2 FYNNEI.